This TCR beta chain was captured in a study of T cells after yellow fever vaccination (dated by TCRdb to between 2018 and 2020). For the study in its entirety: The SMART-Seq v4 Ultra Low Input RNA kit was used to prepare libraries from fractions with low cell numbers. To follow T-cell clones before and after both primary and booster YFV17D yellow fever vaccination, bulk TCR alpha and beta repertoires underwent longitudinal sequencing. Two healthy male donors, one aged 18 to 29 and one aged 30 to 40 years, were included in the cohort. Bulk PBMC replicates and cell subsets were isolated from blood drawn at multiple timepoints before and after both primary and secondary immunization.

This specimen's treatment or condition label, per the study, means: live attenuated yellow fever vaccine strain. A standard Ficoll-Paque protocol was used to isolate PBMCs from peripheral blood. Dynabeads CD4 and CD8 positive selection kits were used to isolate CD4 and CD8 T-cell fractions. TriZol was used to extract RNA from bulk PBMCs, CD4 and CD8 fractions, and dextramer-positive and dextramer-negative fractions. General conclusions and limits of the study: Most clones expanded after primary vaccination were re-detected after the booster (almost 98% of CD4 and 88% of CD8), suggesting broad memory maintenance. Computational filtering was needed because FACS-sorted repertoires could contain abundant contaminating clonotypes from the bulk population. A small fraction of clonotypes appeared in both the CD4 and CD8 compartments, likely as a result of convergent recombination. The secondary T-cell response was weaker than the primary response but faster, peaking on day 5 instead of day 15. Because the study included only a couple of donors, the extent to which the findings can be generalized is limited.

TCR cDNA was synthesized by 5'RACE template switching, through which a universal primer site and unique molecular identifiers were introduced. Priming of cDNA synthesis was performed from both the TCR alpha and TCR beta constant segments. Library amplification used two PCR steps, and the second PCR step added sample barcodes and sequencing adapters. Sequencing of libraries was done on Illumina HiSeq 2500 (2x100 bp) or NovaSeq (2x150 bp). The original pipeline was this. Reads were demultiplexed and collapsed into UMI consensus sequences with MIGEC, and V(D)J alignment was performed with MiXCR. Using edgeR on replicate PBMC samples, clonotypes were called vaccine-responding if FDR was below 0.01 and the log2 fold change was above 5 up to day 15. Each bulk clonotype received a CD4 or CD8 identity based on whether the sequenced CD4 or CD8 repertoire contained that clonotype at higher abundance. TCRdb reprocessed the public reads (quality trimming at Q25 with fastp, clone calling with MiXCR) and kept in-frame beta chains. Rows matching on CDR3 protein sequence are summarized as one entry with the most common DNA and genes. In this record, the V and J calls reflect TCRdb's handling and not the investigators' own analysis. Here the sample has about 58,000 distinct CDR3 sequences; roughly 6.9% occur a single time. Of the sample, 30% to 40% falls within the top ten clones.

CDR1 SGHRS and CDR2 YFSETQ were looked up in the germline V gene. V loses 0 bases of germline sequence and J loses 2 bases, and the interval between the two ends is 9 bases. The CDR3 measures 14 amino acids from cysteine to phenylalanine. Of all the DNA, just the CDR3 is kept, 42 bases in frame from base 1. This clonotype occurred many times. There is no known antigen for this receptor. There are no base qualities to consult, and no much larger clone falls within one base. The rearranged segments are TRBV5-1 and TRBJ2-7, with a tentative D gene TRBD1 over 6 matching bases. This sequence was found in a man aged 18 to 29 who received the YFV17D yellow fever vaccine. Source: CD8+ T cells sorted from PBMCs, taken on the day of the first yellow fever vaccination. CDR3 loop: CASSLGQAAYEQYF. The bases read TGCGCCAGCAGCTTGGGACAGGCTGCCTACGAGCAGTACTTC.